These 13 T cell receptor beta chains were sequenced from one sample in a study of blood T cell repertoires in COVID-19. The table came from immunoSEQ multiplex PCR; TCRdb's copy has only in-frame clones and leaves some out. The table has about 270,000 clones, over 75% seen once. Sequences were obtained from peripheral blood. The receptors originated from a human donor in a cohort sampled during active COVID-19.

The rearrangement links TRBV10-3 to TRBJ2-7; 8 bases match TRBD1. The ends lost 2 bases at V and 6 bases at J; junction bases unmatched: 6. Per the germline V gene, CDR1 is ENHRY and CDR2 is SYGVKD. The CDR3 totals 14 residues. CDR3 sequence (DNA): TGTGCCATCAGTGAGCTCCAGGGGGCTCGCGAGCAGTACTTC. Translating it yields CAISELQGAREQYF.

The rearrangement links TRBV7-8 to TRBJ2-7; 8 positions agree with TRBD2. J was trimmed by 4 bases and V by 1 base; bases with no gene match: 6. CDR3 length: 15 amino acids. Per germline, CDR1 SGHVS and CDR2 FQNEAQ. The CDR3 coding sequence is TGTGCCAGCAGCTTAGACATTAGCGGGACTTACGAGCAGTACTTC. It specifies CASSLDISGTYEQYF.

In its sample, this clone was seen once. This CDR3 is also generated by other DNA sequences in the sample. This chain joins TRBV6-5 and TRBJ1-5, with a tentative D call TRBD1 (6 bases). This CDR3 spans 12 amino acids. Trimming pared 5 bases from V and 4 bases from J, leaving 6 bases between. Germline loops: CDR1 MNHEY, CDR2 SVGAGI. DNA for the CDR3: TGTGCCAGCAGTCAGGGGAATCAGCCCCAGCATTTT. This translates into CASSQGNQPQHF.

V gene TRBV7-9 combines with J gene TRBJ2-5; tentatively, D is TRBD1 (6 bases). Trimming removed 0 bases at V and 5 bases at J, with 13 bases between. Germline loops: CDR1 SEHNR, CDR2 FQNEAQ (reference sequence). This CDR3 contains 15 residues. CDR3 residues: CASSLAGTPWETQYF. The CDR3 coding sequence is TGTGCCAGCAGCTTAGCGGGGACACCGTGGGAGACCCAGTACTTC. Full variable domain (outside the CDR3, taken from reference TRBV7-9 and TRBJ2-5): DTGVSQNPRHKITKRGQNVTFRCDPISEHNRLYWYRQTLGQGPEFLTYFQNEAQLEKSRLLSDRFSAERPKGSFSTLEIQRTEQGDSAMYLCASSLAGTPWETQYFGPGTRLLVL.

The chain couples TRBV28 to TRBJ2-1; D is perhaps TRBD1 (6 bases). CDR3 size: 15 residues. The V end lost 4 bases, the J end lost 7 bases, and 17 bases lay between the germline ends. Germline loops: CDR1 MDHEN, CDR2 SYDVKM. CDR3 region: CASSYTNRVGNEQFF. In DNA, the CDR3 is TGTGCCAGCAGTTACACGAACAGGGTTGGGAATGAGCAGTTCTTC.

V usage is TRBV5-1 and J usage is TRBJ2-4; tentatively, D is TRBD2 (5 bases). The CDR3 has 17 residues. CDR1 SGHRS and CDR2 YFSETQ come from the germline V gene. V was pared by 2 bases and J by 0 bases, with 15 bases between. As DNA, the CDR3 is TGCGCCAGCAGCTTACGTGAGAGGGATATAGCCAAAAACATTCAGTACTTC. It codes for CASSLRERDIAKNIQYF.

The chain uses TRBV18 and TRBJ2-3; TRBD2 might be the D (5 bases). The germline V gene encodes CDR1 KGHSH and CDR2 LQKENI. The CDR3 length is 12 residues. The germline V and J ends were trimmed by 2 bases and 6 bases, with 6 bases remaining between them. The CDR3 DNA reads TGTGCCAGCTCACCAGGGAGTGATACGCAGTATTTT. Translated: CASSPGSDTQYF.

The J gene is TRBJ2-3, the V gene TRBV4-3; 9 bases map to TRBD1. J lost 1 base, V lost 7 bases, and 15 bases had no gene match. The germline gives CDR1 LGHNA, CDR2 YSLEER. The CDR3 spans 18 residues. CDR3 loop: CASKVHPRTGVGTDTQYF. The CDR3 nucleotides read TGCGCCAGCAAGGTTCACCCACGGACAGGGGTGGGCACAGATACGCAGTATTTT.

The chain joins TRBV3-1 (or the pseudogene TRBV3-2) to TRBJ1-1; D uncertain. This CDR3 contains 15 residues. Germline V gives CDR1 LGHDT, CDR2 YNNKEL (reference sequence). V lost 4 bases and J lost 5, with 17 bases in between. The CDR3 is CASSRQSPWRTEAFF. CDR3 nucleotides: TGTGCCAGCAGCCGTCAGAGTCCCTGGAGGACTGAAGCTTTCTTT.

V is TRBV7-9 and J is TRBJ2-1; the match to TRBD2 covers 11 bases. Per germline, CDR1 SEHNR and CDR2 FQNEAQ (reference sequence). V was clipped by 2 bases and J by 7 bases; unmatched bases: 4. This CDR3 spans 15 amino acids. The CDR3 coding sequence is TGTGCCAGCAGCTTACTGACTAGCGGGACTAATGAGCAGTTCTTC. As protein: CASSLLTSGTNEQFF.

The chain is built from TRBV19 and TRBJ1-1, with 9 nucleotides matching TRBD1. J lost 0 bases, V lost 10 bases, and 9 bases had no gene match. The germline CDR1 and CDR2 sequences are LNHDA and SQIVND (reference sequence). This CDR3 contains 15 residues. As DNA, the CDR3 is TGTGCCACCCGGGACAGGGAACCCATGAACACTGAAGCTTTCTTT. This gives the protein CATRDREPMNTEAFF.

The rearrangement joins TRBV6-5 to TRBJ1-6, with 8 bases matching TRBD1. The germline CDR1 and CDR2 sequences are MNHEY and SVGAGI. There are 14 residues in the CDR3. V shed 10 bases, J shed 3 bases, and the junction held 5 bases outside the gene matches. CDR3 region: CAIQQGDYNSPLHF. In nucleotides, the CDR3 is TGTGCCATACAACAGGGGGACTATAATTCACCCCTCCACTTT.

This clone came up a few times. Other DNA sequences in this specimen translate into the identical CDR3. The chain uses TRBV18 and TRBJ1-3, with unresolved D. Germline V lookup: CDR1 KGHSH, CDR2 LQKENI. The V end lost 2 bases, the J end lost 0 bases, and 8 bases lay between the germline ends. The CDR3 is made up of 15 amino acids. The CDR3 loop reads CASSPGGSSGNTIYF. The CDR3 DNA reads as TGTGCCAGCTCACCAGGCGGGTCCTCTGGAAACACCATATATTTT. Variable domain in full (rest from reference TRBV18 and TRBJ1-3): NAGVMQNPRHLVRRRGQEARLRCSPMKGHSHVYWYRQLPEEGLKFMVYLQKENIIDESGMPKERFSAEFPKEGPSILRIQQVVRGDSAAYFCASSPGGSSGNTIYFGEGSWLTVV.